The source of this T cell receptor beta chain is a study of T cell repertoires in aging, cancer and after chemotherapy. Study details: Donors were grouped into six age bands spanning 30 or younger through 70 or older. Paired samples before and after chemotherapy came from glioblastoma patients receiving temozolomide-based therapy.

Rearranged V-D-J TRB sequences were amplified with a mixed TRB-A/B primer pool. TCRdb processed the multiplex PCR reads anew with MiXCR; each CDR3 protein has one entry. The sample includes under 1,500 distinct CDR3 sequences, over 20% of them seen just once. By sample fraction, this clonotype is medium-sized. From germline, CDR1 is SGHVS and CDR2 FNYEAQ. The ends were cut back, 1 base at V and 2 bases at J, with 11 bases in the middle. The CDR3 consists of 15 residues. The template was genomic DNA from peripheral blood, not RNA. The gene calls are TRBV7-6 and TRBJ1-1, with a possible D match to TRBD1 (6 bases). Sequencing was performed on blood. This TCR came from a human donor with a solid tumor. The CDR3 protein is CASSLGTVSNTEAFF. The CDR3 DNA sequence: TGTGCCAGCAGCTTAGGGACAGTTTCAAACACTGAAGCTTTCTTT.